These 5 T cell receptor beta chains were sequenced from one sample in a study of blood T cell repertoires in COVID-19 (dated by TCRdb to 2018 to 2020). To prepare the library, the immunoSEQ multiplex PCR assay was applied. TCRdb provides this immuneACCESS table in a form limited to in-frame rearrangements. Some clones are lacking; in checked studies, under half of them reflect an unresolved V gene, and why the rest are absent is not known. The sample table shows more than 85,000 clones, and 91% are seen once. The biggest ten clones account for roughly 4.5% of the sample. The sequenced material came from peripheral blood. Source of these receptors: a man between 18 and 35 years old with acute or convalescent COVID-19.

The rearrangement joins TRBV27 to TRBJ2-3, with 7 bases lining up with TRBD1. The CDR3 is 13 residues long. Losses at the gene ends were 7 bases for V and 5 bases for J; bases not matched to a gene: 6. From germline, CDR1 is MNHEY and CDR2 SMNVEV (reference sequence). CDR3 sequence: CASTSQGRDTQYF. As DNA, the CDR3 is TGTGCCAGCACCTCACAGGGGCGAGATACGCAGTATTTT.

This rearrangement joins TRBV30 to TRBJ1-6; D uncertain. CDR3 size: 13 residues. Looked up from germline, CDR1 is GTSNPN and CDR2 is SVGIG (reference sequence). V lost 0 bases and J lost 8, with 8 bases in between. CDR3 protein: CAWSVHADSPLHF. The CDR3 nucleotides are TGTGCCTGGAGTGTACACGCGGATTCACCCCTCCACTTT.

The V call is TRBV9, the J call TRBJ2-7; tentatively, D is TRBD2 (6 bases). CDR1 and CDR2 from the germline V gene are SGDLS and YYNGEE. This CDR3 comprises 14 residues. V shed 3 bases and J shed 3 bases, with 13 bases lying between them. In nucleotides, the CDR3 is TGTGCCAGCAGCGCCGCGGGACTCAGCTACGAGCAGTACTTC. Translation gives CASSAAGLSYEQYF.

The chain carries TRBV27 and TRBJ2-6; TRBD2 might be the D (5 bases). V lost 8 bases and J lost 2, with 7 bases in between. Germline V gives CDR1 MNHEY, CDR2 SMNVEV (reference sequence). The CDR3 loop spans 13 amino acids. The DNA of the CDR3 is TGTGCCAGCGGACTCGCTGGGGCCAACGTCCTGACTTTC. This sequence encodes CASGLAGANVLTF.

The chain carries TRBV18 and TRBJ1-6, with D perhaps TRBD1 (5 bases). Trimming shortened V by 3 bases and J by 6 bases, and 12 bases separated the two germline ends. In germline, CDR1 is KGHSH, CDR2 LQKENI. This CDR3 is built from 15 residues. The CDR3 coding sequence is TGTGCCAGCTCACCGTTAGCAGGGATTAATTCACCCCTCCACTTT. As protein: CASSPLAGINSPLHF.